The clone carrying this T cell receptor beta chain has a handful of counts. Using a J-beta primer mix together with a sample-barcoded 5' primer, a second PCR was run for about 7 to 12 cycles. Template switching added a 12-random-nucleotide identifier to every cDNA molecule. The yield of each sample was at least 3 million CDR3-containing paired-end reads. TCRdb reprocessed the 5' RACE reads with MiXCR, giving one entry per CDR3 protein. The table lists around 940,000 distinct CDR3 sequences, roughly 51% of them singletons. The data were taken from a study of blood T cells in healthy people across ages. Whole-study context: With template switching, about one barcoded beta molecule was captured per two T cells.

The V gene lost 0 bases and the J gene lost 5 bases, with 10 bases spanning the gap. The CDR3 contains 14 residues. CDR1 SGHRS and CDR2 YFSETQ come from the germline V gene. The receptor comes from a woman aged 55-75 years in good health. Source material: blood. The chain couples TRBV5-1 to TRBJ2-3; no firm D call. The CDR3 sequence: CASSLVETGDTQYF. CDR3 sequence (DNA): TGCGCCAGCAGCTTGGTAGAGACGGGAGATACGCAGTATTTT.